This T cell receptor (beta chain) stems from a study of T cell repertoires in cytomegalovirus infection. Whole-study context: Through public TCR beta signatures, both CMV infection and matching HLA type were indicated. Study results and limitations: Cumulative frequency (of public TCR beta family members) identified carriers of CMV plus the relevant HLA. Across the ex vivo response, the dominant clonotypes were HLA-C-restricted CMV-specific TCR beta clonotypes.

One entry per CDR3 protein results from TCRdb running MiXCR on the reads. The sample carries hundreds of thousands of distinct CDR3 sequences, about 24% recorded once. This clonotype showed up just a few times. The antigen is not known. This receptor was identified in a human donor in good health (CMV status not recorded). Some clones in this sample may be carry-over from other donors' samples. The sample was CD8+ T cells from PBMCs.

CDR3 nucleotide sequence: TGCAGTGCTAGACGGGTACCGGGACAGGGACAAGAGACCCAGTACTTC. Its protein is CSARRVPGQGQETQYF. This sequence joins TRBV20-1 and TRBJ2-5, with 9 nucleotides matching TRBD1. Trimming removed 2 bases from V and 2 bases from J; junction bases left unmatched: 9. The germline gives CDR1 DFQATT, CDR2 SNEGSKA (reference sequence). This CDR3 has 16 amino acids.